Listed here are 17 T cell receptor beta chains from one sample, sequenced in a study of blood T cell repertoires in COVID-19. Some clones are missing from TCRdb's copy, which holds only in-frame ones; the method was immunoSEQ multiplex PCR. The data hold about 300,000 clones, with more than 70% observed a single time. The sample consisted of peripheral blood. All receptors derive from a young man who had recovered from COVID-19.

The J gene is TRBJ1-2, the V gene TRBV11-2; D gene unclear. Trimming removed 6 bases at V and 2 bases at J, with 10 bases between. The germline CDR1 and CDR2 sequences are SGHAT and FQNNGV. This CDR3 is 13 amino acids long. CDR3 sequence: CASSNYRNYGYTF. In DNA, the CDR3 is TGTGCCAGCAGTAATTACAGAAACTATGGCTACACCTTC.

With respect to this clone: The same CDR3 can be traced to other DNA sequences in this sample. This chain uses TRBV12-3 or TRBV12-4 with TRBJ1-2, with 7 bases matching TRBD1. CDR3 length: 13 residues. With 6 bases clipped from V and 4 bases from J, the junction kept 5 bases outside the gene matches. For the CDR3, the DNA is TGTGCCAGCAGCTCCGACAGGGTCTATGGCTACACCTTC. Amino acid sequence: CASSSDRVYGYTF.

This chain connects TRBV3-1 (or the pseudogene TRBV3-2) to TRBJ2-3; D perhaps matches TRBD2 (5 bases). The V and J ends lost 3 bases and 0 bases respectively, with 10 bases between them. This CDR3 has 15 amino acids. Germline CDR1 LGHDT, CDR2 YNNKEL (reference sequence). CDR3 bases: TGTGCCAGCAGCCAGCTACTAGTGAGCACAGATACGCAGTATTTT. Protein: CASSQLLVSTDTQYF.

The chain has TRBV28 and TRBJ2-5, with TRBD2 identical over 9 bases. Germline V gives CDR1 MDHEN, CDR2 SYDVKM. J gave up 5 bases and V 10 bases, and 17 bases lay outside the gene matches. The CDR3 sequence is 16 residues long. The CDR3 sequence: CATALSSGRRMETQYF. In DNA form, the CDR3 reads TGTGCCACCGCCCTGAGTAGCGGGAGACGAATGGAGACCCAGTACTTC.

The chain carries TRBV4-3 and TRBJ2-7; 7 positions agree with TRBD2. V lost 0 bases and J lost 2; bases outside the gene matches: 4. The germline V gene has CDR1 LGHNA and CDR2 YSLEER. This CDR3 comprises 15 residues. Here the CDR3 reads CASSQDSSGAYEQYF. CDR3 in DNA: TGCGCCAGCAGCCAAGATTCGAGCGGGGCCTACGAGCAGTACTTC.

The chain employs TRBV2 and TRBJ2-1, with 7 bases lining up with TRBD2. V trimming: 7 bases; J trimming: 0 bases; junction bases outside the gene matches: 6. The germline CDR1 and CDR2 sequences are SNHLY and FYNNEI. There are 15 residues in the CDR3. CDR3: CASNPLASSYNEQFF. CDR3 nucleotide sequence: TGTGCCAGCAACCCACTAGCGAGCTCCTACAATGAGCAGTTCTTC.

This clone was detected once. Different DNA sequences within this sample yield the same CDR3. The chain joins TRBV9 to TRBJ2-3, with 13 bases matching TRBD2. The V gene end was trimmed by 0 bases and the J gene end by 3 bases; junction bases not matched to a gene: 1. The CDR3 loop spans 16 amino acids. The germline CDR1 and CDR2 sequences are SGDLS and YYNGEE. Here the CDR3 reads CASSVGLAGGTDTQYF. The CDR3 region has the DNA TGTGCCAGCAGCGTAGGACTAGCGGGGGGTACAGATACGCAGTATTTT.

The chain employs TRBV7-3 and TRBJ2-3; the match to TRBD2 covers 15 bases. CDR3 length: 18 residues. Germline V CDR1 and CDR2: SGHTA, FQGTGA. Trimming at V came to 5 bases and at J to 3 bases, leaving 9 bases not matched to a gene. CDR3 DNA sequence: TGTGCCAGCAGCCCCCGGACTAGCGGGAGGGCCGGGACAGATACGCAGTATTTT. Translating it yields CASSPRTSGRAGTDTQYF.

This clone was counted between two and nine times. The V gene is TRBV11-3, the J gene TRBJ2-7; 8 bases align to TRBD1. V was pared by 0 bases and J by 1 base, with 8 bases of the junction left unmatched. Germline assignment: CDR1 SGHNT and CDR2 YENEEA. The CDR3 has 17 residues. In DNA form, the CDR3 reads TGTGCCAGCAGCTTAGACCCGACAGGGGCCCTGTCCTACGAGCAGTACTTC. Translated, it gives CASSLDPTGALSYEQYF.

The V and J genes are TRBV14 and TRBJ1-1, with D unresolved. This CDR3 spans 11 amino acids. The V gene lost 5 bases and the J gene lost 2 bases, with 3 bases spanning the gap. Germline lookup yields CDR1 SGHDN and CDR2 FVKESK. The CDR3: CASSGNTEAFF. Here the CDR3 DNA reads TGTGCCAGCAGCGGCAACACTGAAGCTTTCTTT.

The V and J genes are TRBV28 and TRBJ2-5; 10 nucleotides agree with TRBD1. The CDR3 covers 14 residues. CDR1 MDHEN and CDR2 SYDVKM come from the germline V gene. The V gene end was trimmed by 5 bases and the J gene end by 4 bases; junction bases not matched to a gene: 4. DNA of the CDR3: TGTGCCAGCAGTCCTGGACAGGGGGGAGAGACCCAGTACTTC. It encodes CASSPGQGGETQYF.

J is TRBJ2-5 and V is TRBV27; the D is unclear. The CDR3 is 13 amino acids. Germline CDR1 is MNHEY and CDR2 is SMNVEV (reference sequence). Between the trimmed V and J ends, which lost 7 bases and 4 bases, there was a span of 13 bases. The CDR3 DNA reads as TGTGCCAGCATGCCTAGTGGTCGAGAGACCCAGTACTTC. Its translation: CASMPSGRETQYF.

The chain joins TRBV7-9 to TRBJ2-7; 8 bases map to TRBD2. The germline V gene has CDR1 SEHNR and CDR2 FQNEAQ (reference sequence). The CDR3 is 18 residues long. With V trimmed by 5 bases and J by 0 bases, 15 bases remained unmatched. DNA of the CDR3: TGTGCCAGCAGCGTACCATACACTAGCGGACCTTTCTCCTACGAGCAGTACTTC. This gives the protein CASSVPYTSGPFSYEQYF.

The chain recombines TRBV19 with TRBJ2-3; D gene unclear. CDR1 is LNHDA, CDR2 SQIVND, per germline (reference sequence). V lost 8 bases, J lost 4 bases, and 16 bases lay in between. This CDR3 has 14 amino acids. The CDR3 loop reads CASRPGLAPDTQYF. The DNA of the CDR3 is TGTGCCAGTCGTCCTGGGCTCGCCCCAGATACGCAGTATTTT.

The chain recombines TRBV6-5 with TRBJ2-3; possibly TRBD1 for D (8 bases). The CDR3 totals 15 residues. The V end was cut by 6 bases, the J end by 3 bases, with 16 bases between. The V gene's germline CDR1 is MNHEY and CDR2 SVGAGI. As DNA, the CDR3 is TGTGCCAGCAGCCTCTTACAGGGGGGGACAGATACGCAGTATTTT. Amino acids: CASSLLQGGTDTQYF.

The V gene is TRBV29-1, the J gene TRBJ1-5; D is undetermined. Germline CDR1 and CDR2: SQVTM and ANQGSEA. The CDR3 has 13 residues. V lost 2 bases and J 7 bases, leaving 12 bases between the germline ends. The CDR3 sequence is CSVESEFGQPQHF. The CDR3 nucleotides read TGCAGCGTTGAATCGGAGTTTGGACAGCCCCAGCATTTT.

This clone is a singleton in its sample. Other DNA sequences within the sample encode an identical CDR3. J is TRBJ1-1 and V is TRBV5-1; 7 nucleotides match TRBD1. Germline V CDR1 and CDR2: SGHRS, YFSETQ. The ends lost 4 bases at V and 2 bases at J; junction bases unmatched: 5. The CDR3 has 14 amino acids. The CDR3 sequence: CASSLGTVNTEAFF. CDR3 coding DNA: TGCGCCAGCAGCCTAGGGACAGTTAACACTGAAGCTTTCTTT.